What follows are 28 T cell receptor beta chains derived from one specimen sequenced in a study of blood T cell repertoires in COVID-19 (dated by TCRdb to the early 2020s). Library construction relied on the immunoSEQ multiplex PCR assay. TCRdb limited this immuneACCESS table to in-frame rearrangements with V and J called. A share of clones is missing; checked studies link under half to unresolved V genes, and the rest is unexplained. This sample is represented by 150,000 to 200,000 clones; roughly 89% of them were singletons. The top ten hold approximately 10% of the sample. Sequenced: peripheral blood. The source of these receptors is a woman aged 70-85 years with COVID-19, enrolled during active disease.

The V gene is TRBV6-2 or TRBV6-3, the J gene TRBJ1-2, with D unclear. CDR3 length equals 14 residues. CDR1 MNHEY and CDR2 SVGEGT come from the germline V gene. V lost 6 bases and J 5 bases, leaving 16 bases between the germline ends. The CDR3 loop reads CASSETTGGYGYTF. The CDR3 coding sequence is TGTGCCAGCAGCGAAACCACCGGAGGATATGGCTACACCTTC.

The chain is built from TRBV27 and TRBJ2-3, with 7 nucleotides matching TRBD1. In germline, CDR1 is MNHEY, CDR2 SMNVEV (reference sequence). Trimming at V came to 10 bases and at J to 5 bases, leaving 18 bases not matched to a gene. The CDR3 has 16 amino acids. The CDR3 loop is CATMLRYDRVGDTQYF. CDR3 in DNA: TGTGCCACCATGTTGCGGTACGACAGGGTCGGAGATACGCAGTATTTT.

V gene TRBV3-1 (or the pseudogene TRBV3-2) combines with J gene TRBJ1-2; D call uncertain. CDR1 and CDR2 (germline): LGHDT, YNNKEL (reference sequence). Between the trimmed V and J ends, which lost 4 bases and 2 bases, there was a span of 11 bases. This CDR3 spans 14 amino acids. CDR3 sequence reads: CASSLERRNYGYTF. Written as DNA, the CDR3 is TGTGCCAGCAGCCTTGAACGCAGGAACTATGGCTACACCTTC.

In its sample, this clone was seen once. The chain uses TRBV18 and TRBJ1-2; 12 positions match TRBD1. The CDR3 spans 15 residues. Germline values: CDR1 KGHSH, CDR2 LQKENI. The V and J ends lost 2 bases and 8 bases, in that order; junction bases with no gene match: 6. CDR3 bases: TGTGCCAGCTCACCATGGGGACAGGGGGCGATAGGCTACACCTTC. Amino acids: CASSPWGQGAIGYTF.

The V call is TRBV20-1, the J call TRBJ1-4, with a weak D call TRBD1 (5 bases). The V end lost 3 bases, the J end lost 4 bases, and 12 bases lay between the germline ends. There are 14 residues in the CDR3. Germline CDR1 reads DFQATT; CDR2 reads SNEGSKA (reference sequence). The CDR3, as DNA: TGCAGTGCTAGTAACCCACAGGATAATGAAAAACTGTTTTTT. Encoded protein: CSASNPQDNEKLFF.

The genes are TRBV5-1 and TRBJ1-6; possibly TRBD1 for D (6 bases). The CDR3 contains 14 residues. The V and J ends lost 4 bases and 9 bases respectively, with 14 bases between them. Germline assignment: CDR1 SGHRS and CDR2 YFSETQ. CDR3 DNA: TGCGCCAGCAGCGGGACACCTTTTGGTTCACCCCTCCACTTT. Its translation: CASSGTPFGSPLHF.

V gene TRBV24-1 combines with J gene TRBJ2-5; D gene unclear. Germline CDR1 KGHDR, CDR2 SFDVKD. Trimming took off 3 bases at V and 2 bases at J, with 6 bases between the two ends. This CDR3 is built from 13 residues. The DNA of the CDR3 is TGTGCCACCAGTGATGTCAGACAAGAGACCCAGTACTTC. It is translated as CATSDVRQETQYF.

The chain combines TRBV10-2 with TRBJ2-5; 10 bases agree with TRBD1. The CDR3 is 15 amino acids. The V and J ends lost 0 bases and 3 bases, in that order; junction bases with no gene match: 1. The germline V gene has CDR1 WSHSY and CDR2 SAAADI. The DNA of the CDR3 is TGCGCCAGCAGTGAGTCAGGGACAGGGGAAGAGACCCAGTACTTC. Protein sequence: CASSESGTGEETQYF.

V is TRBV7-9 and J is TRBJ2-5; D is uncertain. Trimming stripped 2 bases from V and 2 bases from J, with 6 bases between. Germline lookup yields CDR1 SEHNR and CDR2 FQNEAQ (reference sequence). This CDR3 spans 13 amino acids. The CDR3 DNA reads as TGTGCCAGCAGCTTATTTCAGCAAGAGACCCAGTACTTC. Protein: CASSLFQQETQYF.

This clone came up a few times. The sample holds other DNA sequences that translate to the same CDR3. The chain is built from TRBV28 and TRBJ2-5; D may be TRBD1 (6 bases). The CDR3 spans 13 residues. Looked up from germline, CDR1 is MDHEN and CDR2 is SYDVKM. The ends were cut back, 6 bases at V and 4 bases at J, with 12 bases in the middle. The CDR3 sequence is CASRTTGLETQYF. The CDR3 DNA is TGTGCCAGCAGGACGACAGGCTTAGAGACCCAGTACTTC.

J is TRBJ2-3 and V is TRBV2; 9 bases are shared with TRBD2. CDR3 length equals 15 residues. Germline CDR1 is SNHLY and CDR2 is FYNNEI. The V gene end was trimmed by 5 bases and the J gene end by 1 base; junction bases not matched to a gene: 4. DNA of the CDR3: TGTGCCAGCAGTCTCCGGACTAGCGGCACAGATACGCAGTATTTT. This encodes CASSLRTSGTDTQYF.

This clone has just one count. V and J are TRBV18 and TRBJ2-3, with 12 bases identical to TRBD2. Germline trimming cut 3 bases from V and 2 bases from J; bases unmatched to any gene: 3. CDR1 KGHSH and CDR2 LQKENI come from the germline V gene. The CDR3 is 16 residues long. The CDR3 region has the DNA TGTGCCAGCTCACCGACTAGCGGGGGATACACAGATACGCAGTATTTT. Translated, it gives CASSPTSGGYTDTQYF. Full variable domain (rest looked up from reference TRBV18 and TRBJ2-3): NAGVMQNPRHLVRRRGQEARLRCSPMKGHSHVYWYRQLPEEGLKFMVYLQKENIIDESGMPKERFSAEFPKEGPSILRIQQVVRGDSAAYFCASSPTSGGYTDTQYFGPGTRLTVL.

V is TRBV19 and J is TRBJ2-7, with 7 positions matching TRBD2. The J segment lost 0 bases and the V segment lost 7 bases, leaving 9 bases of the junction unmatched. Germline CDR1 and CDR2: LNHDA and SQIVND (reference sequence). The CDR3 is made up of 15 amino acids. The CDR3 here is CASTGGAGPSYEQYF. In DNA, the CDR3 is TGTGCCAGTACGGGAGGAGCAGGGCCCTCCTACGAGCAGTACTTC.

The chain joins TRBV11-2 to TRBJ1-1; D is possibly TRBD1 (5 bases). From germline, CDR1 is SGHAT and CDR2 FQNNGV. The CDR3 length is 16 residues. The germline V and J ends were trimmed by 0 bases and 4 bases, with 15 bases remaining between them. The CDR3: CASSLEGGGRGTEAFF. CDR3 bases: TGTGCCAGCAGCTTAGAGGGAGGAGGAAGGGGCACTGAAGCTTTCTTT. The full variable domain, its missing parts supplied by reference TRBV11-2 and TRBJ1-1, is EAGVAQSPRYKIIEKRQSVAFWCNPISGHATLYWYQQILGQGPKLLIQFQNNGVVDDSQLPKDRFSAERLKGVDSTLKIQPAKLEDSAVYLCASSLEGGGRGTEAFFGQGTRLTVV.

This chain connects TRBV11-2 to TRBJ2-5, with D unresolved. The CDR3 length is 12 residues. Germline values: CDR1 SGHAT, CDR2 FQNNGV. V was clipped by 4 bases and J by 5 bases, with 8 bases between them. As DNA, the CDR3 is TGTGCCAGCAGCTCCGCGCGGGAGACCCAGTACTTC. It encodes CASSSARETQYF.

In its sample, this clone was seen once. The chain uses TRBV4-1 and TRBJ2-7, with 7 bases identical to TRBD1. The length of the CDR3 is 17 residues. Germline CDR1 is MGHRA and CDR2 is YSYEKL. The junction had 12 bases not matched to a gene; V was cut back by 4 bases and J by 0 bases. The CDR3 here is CASSPLHRGWGSYEQYF. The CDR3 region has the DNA TGCGCCAGCAGCCCCCTTCACAGGGGTTGGGGCTCCTACGAGCAGTACTTC.

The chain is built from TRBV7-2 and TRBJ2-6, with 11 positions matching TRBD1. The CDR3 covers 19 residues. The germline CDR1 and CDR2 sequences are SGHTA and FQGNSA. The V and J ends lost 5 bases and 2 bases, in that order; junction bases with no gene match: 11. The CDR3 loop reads CASSIGTGGEYTGANVLTF. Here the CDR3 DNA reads TGTGCCAGCAGCATCGGGACAGGGGGTGAATATACTGGGGCCAACGTCCTGACTTTC.

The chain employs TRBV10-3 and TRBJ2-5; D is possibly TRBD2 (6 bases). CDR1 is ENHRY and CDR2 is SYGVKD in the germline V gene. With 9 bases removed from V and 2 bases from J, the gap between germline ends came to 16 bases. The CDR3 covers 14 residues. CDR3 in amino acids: CAIKMGRGQETQYF. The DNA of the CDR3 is TGTGCCATTAAGATGGGTCGGGGGCAAGAGACCCAGTACTTC.

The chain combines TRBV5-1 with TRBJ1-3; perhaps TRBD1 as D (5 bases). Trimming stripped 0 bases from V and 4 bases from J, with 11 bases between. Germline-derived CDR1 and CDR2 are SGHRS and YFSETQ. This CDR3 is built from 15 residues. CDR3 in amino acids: CASSLGSSGGNTIYF. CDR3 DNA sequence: TGCGCCAGCAGCTTGGGTTCGTCAGGGGGAAACACCATATATTTT.

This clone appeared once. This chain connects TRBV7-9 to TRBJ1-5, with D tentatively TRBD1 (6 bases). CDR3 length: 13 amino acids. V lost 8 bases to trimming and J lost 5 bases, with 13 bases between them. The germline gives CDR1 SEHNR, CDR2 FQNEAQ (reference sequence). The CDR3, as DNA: TGTGCCAGCCAGGGGAGGGGTGATCAGCCCCAGCATTTT. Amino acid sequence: CASQGRGDQPQHF. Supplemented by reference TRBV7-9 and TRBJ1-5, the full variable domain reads DTGVSQNPRHKITKRGQNVTFRCDPISEHNRLYWYRQTLGQGPEFLTYFQNEAQLEKSRLLSDRFSAERPKGSFSTLEIQRTEQGDSAMYLCASQGRGDQPQHFGDGTRLSIL.

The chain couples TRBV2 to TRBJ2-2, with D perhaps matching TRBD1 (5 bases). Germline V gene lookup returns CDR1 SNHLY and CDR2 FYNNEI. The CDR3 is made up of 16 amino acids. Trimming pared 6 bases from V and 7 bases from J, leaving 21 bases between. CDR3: CASSDTVGLGNGELFF. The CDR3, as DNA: TGTGCCAGCAGCGACACGGTGGGGCTGGGGAACGGGGAGCTGTTTTTT.

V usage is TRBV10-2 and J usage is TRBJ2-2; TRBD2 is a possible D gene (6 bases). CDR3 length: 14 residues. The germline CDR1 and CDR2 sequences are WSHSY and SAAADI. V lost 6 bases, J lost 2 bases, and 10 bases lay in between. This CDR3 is CASSRGTNTGELFF. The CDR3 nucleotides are TGCGCCAGCAGCCGCGGGACCAACACCGGGGAGCTGTTTTTT.

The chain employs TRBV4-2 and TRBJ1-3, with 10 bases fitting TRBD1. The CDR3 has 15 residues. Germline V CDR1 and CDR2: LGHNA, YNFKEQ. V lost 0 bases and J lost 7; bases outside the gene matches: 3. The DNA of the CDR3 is TGTGCCAGCAGCCAAGATTGGGGACAGGGGAACACCATATATTTT. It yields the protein CASSQDWGQGNTIYF.

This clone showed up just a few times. The CDR3: CASSLGPVYSNQPQHF. For the CDR3, the DNA is TGTGCCAGCAGCTTAGGGCCAGTTTATAGCAATCAGCCCCAGCATTTT. The chain carries TRBV7-2 and TRBJ1-5; D not resolved. Germline CDR1 SGHTA, CDR2 FQGNSA. The ends were cut back, 1 base at V and 0 bases at J, with 10 bases in the middle. CDR3 length: 16 amino acids.

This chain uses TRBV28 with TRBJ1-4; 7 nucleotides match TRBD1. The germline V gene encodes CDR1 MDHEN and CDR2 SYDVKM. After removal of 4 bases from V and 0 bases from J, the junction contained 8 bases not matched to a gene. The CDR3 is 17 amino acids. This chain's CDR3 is CASSYLTGFATNEKLFF. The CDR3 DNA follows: TGTGCCAGCAGTTACCTGACAGGGTTCGCAACTAATGAAAAACTGTTTTTT.

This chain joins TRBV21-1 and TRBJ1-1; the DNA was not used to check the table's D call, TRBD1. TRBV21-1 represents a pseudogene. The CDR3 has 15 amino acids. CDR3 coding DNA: TGTGCCAGCCGCTGGGAGGACAGGTTGAACACTGAAGCTTTCTTT. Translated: CASRWEDRLNTEAFF.

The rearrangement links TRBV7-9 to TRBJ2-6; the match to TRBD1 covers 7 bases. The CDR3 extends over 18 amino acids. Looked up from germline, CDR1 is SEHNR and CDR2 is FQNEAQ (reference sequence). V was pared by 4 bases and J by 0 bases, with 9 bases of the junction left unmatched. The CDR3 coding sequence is TGTGCCAGCAGCTGGGGACGGGACAGCCCCTCTGGGGCCAACGTCCTGACTTTC. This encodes CASSWGRDSPSGANVLTF. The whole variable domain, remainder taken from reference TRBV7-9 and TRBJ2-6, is DTGVSQNPRHKITKRGQNVTFRCDPISEHNRLYWYRQTLGQGPEFLTYFQNEAQLEKSRLLSDRFSAERPKGSFSTLEIQRTEQGDSAMYLCASSWGRDSPSGANVLTFGAGSRLTVL.

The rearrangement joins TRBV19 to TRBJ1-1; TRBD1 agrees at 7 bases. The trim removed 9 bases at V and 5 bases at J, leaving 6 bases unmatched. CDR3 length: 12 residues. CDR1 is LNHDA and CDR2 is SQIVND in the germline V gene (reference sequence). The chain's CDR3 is CASSWGQTEAFF. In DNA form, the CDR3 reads TGTGCCAGCAGTTGGGGACAGACTGAAGCTTTCTTT. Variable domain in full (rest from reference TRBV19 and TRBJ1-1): DGGITQSPKYLFRKEGQNVTLSCEQNLNHDAMYWYRQDPGQGLRLIYYSQIVNDFQKGDIAEGYSVSREKKESFPLTVTSAQKNPTAFYLCASSWGQTEAFFGQGTRLTVV.